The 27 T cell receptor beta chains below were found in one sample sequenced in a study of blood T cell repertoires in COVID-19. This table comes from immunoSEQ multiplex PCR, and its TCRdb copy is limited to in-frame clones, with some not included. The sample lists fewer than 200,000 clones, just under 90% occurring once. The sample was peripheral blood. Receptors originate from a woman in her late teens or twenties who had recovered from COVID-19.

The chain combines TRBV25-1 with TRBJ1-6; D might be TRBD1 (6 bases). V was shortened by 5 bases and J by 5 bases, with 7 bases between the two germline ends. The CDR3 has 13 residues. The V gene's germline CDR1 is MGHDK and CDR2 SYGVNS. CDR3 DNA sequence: TGTGCCAGCAGTTACAGGGATAATTCACCCCTCCACTTT. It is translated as CASSYRDNSPLHF.

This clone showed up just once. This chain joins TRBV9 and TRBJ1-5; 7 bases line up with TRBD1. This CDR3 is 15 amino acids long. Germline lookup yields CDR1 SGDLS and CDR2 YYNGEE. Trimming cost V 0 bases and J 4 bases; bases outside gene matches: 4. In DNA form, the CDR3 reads TGTGCCAGCAGCGTAGGGACAGGCGATAATCAGCCCCAGCATTTT. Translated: CASSVGTGDNQPQHF.

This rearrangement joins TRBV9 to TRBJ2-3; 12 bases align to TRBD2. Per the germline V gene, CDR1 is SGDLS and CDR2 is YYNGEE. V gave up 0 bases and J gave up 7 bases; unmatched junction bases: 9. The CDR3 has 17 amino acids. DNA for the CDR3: TGTGCCAGCAGCGTAGAGCCTAGCGGGGGGGGAACCAATACGCAGTATTTT. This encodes CASSVEPSGGGTNTQYF.

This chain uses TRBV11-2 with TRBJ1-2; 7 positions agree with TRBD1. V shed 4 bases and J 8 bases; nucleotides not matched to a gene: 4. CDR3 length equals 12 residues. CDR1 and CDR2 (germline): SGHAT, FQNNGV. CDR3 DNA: TGTGCCAGCAGCTCGGAAGGGGGCGGCTACACCTTC. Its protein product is CASSSEGGGYTF. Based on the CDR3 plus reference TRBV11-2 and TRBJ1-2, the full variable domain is EAGVAQSPRYKIIEKRQSVAFWCNPISGHATLYWYQQILGQGPKLLIQFQNNGVVDDSQLPKDRFSAERLKGVDSTLKIQPAKLEDSAVYLCASSSEGGGYTFGSGTRLTVV.

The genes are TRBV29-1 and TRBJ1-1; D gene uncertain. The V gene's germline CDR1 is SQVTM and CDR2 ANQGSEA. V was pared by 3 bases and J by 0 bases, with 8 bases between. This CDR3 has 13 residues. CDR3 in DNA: TGCAGCGTTGACAGGACTATGAACACTGAAGCTTTCTTT. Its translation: CSVDRTMNTEAFF.

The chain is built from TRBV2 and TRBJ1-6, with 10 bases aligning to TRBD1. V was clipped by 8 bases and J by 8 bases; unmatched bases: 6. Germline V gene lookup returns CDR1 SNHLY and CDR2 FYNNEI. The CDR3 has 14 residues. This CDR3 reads CASSSGTGDSPLHF. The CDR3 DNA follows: TGTGCCAGCTCCTCCGGGACAGGGGATTCACCCCTCCACTTT.

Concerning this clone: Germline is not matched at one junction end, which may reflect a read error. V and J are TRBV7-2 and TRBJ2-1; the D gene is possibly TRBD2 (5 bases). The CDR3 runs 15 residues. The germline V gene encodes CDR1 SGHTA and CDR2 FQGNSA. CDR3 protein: CASSLVTGSLLEQLF. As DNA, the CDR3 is TGTGCCAGCAGCTTAGTAACGGGATCGTTGCTTGAGCAGCTCTTC.

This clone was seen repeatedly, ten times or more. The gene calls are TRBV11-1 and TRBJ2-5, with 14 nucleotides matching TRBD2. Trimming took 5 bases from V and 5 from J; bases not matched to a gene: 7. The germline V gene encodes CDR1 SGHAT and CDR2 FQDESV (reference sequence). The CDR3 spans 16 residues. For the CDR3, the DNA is TGTGCCAGCAGCCATGGGACTAGCGGGAGATTTGAGACCCAGTACTTC. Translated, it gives CASSHGTSGRFETQYF.

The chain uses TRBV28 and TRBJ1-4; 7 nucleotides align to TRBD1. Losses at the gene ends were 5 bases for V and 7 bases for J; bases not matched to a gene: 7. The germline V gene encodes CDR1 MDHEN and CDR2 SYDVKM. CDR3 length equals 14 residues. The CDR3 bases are TGTGCCAGCAGTCTGGGACAGAAAGGTGAAAAACTGTTTTTT. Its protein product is CASSLGQKGEKLFF.

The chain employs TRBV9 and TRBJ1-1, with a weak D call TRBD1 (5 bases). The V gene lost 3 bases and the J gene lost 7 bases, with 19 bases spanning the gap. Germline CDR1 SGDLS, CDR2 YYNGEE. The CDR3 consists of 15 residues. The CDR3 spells CASSGGTPEFSEAFF. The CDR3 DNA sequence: TGTGCCAGCAGCGGCGGGACGCCGGAGTTTAGTGAAGCTTTCTTT.

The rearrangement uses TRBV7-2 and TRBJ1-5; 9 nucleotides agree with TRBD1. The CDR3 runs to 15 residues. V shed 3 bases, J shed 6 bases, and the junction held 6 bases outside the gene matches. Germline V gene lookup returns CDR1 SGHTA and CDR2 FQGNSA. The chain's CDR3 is CASSLITGGGQPQHF. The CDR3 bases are TGTGCCAGCAGCTTGATTACAGGGGGCGGTCAGCCCCAGCATTTT.

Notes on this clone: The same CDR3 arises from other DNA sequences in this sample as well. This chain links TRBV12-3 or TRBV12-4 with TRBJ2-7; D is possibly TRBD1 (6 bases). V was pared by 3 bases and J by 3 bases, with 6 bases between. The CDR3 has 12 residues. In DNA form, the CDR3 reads TGTGCCAGCAGTTTGACAGGCTACGAGCAGTACTTC. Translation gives CASSLTGYEQYF.

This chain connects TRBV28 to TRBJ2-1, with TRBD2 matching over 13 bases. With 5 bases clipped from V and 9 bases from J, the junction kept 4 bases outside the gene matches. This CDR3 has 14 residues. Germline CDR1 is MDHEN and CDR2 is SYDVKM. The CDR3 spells CASSRLAGGSEQFF. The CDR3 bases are TGTGCCAGCAGTCGACTAGCGGGGGGATCTGAGCAGTTCTTC.

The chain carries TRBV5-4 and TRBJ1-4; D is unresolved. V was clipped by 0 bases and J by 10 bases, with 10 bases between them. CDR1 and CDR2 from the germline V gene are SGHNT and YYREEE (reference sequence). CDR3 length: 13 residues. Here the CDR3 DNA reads TGTGCCAGCAGCTTGGGCGGGGTTGGAAAACTGTTTTTT. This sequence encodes CASSLGGVGKLFF.

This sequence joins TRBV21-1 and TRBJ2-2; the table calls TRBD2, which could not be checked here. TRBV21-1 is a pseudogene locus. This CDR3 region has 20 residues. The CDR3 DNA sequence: TGTGCCAGCAGCAAAGTGGAGAGGGCGTCTGGGAGGGGAGTTCCCGGGGAGCTGTTTTTT. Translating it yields CASSKVERASGRGVPGELFF.

CDR3 residues: CSASGNRGQTDTQYF. CDR3 sequence (DNA): TGCAGTGCTAGTGGTAACAGGGGGCAAACAGATACGCAGTATTTT. The chain is built from TRBV20-1 and TRBJ2-3; 9 positions match TRBD1. This CDR3 spans 15 amino acids. J gave up 3 bases and V 3 bases, and 7 bases lay outside the gene matches. Germline CDR1 DFQATT, CDR2 SNEGSKA (reference sequence).

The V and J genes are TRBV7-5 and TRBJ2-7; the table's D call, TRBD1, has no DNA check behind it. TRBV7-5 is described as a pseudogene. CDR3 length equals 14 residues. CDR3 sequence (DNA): TGTGCCAGAAGCCAACGACAAGAGCTCTACGAGCAGTACGTC. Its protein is CARSQRQELYEQYV.

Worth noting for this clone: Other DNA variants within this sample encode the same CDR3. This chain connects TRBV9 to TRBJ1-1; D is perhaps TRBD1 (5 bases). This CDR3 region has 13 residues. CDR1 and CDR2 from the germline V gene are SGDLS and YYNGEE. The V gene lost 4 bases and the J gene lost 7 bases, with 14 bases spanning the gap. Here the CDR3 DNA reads TGTGCCAGCAGCCCCCCCGGGGGAATTGAAGCTTTCTTT. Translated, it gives CASSPPGGIEAFF.

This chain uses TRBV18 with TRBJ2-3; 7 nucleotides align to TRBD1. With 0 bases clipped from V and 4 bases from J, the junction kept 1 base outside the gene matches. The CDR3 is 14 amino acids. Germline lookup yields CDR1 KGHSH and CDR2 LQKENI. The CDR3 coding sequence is TGTGCCAGCTCACCACCTGACAGGGCAGATACGCAGTATTTT. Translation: CASSPPDRADTQYF.

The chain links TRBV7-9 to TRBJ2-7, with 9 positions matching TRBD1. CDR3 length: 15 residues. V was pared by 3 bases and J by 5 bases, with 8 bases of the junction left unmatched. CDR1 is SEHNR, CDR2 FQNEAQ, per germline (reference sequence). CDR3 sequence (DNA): TGTGCCAGCAGCTTCCCTACAGGGGGCGCCAACGAGCAGTACTTC. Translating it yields CASSFPTGGANEQYF.

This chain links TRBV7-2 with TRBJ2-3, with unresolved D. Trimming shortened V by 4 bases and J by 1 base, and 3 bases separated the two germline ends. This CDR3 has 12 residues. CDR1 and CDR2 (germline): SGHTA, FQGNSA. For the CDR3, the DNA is TGTGCCAGCAGCTCTCGCACAGATACGCAGTATTTT. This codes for CASSSRTDTQYF.

This CDR3 reads CASSSETGQPYGYTF. The CDR3 DNA sequence: TGTGCCAGCAGCTCAGAGACAGGACAGCCTTATGGCTACACCTTC. The chain has TRBV7-9 and TRBJ1-2; D may be TRBD1 (6 bases). The V end was cut by 4 bases, the J end by 5 bases, with 17 bases between. Germline V gene sequence: CDR1 SEHNR, CDR2 FQNEAQ (reference sequence). The CDR3 totals 15 residues.

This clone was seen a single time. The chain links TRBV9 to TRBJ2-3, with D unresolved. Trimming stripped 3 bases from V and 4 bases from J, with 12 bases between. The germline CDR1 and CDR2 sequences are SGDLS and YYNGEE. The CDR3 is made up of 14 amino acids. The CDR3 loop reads CASSGVSSADTQYF. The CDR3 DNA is TGTGCCAGCAGCGGTGTTAGTTCCGCAGATACGCAGTATTTT.

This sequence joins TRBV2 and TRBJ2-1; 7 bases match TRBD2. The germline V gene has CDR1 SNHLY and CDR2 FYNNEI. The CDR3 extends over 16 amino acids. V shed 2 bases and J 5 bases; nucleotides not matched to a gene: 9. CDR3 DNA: TGTGCCAGCAGTGAATTCGGCGGGAGTATAAACAATGAGCAGTTCTTC. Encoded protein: CASSEFGGSINNEQFF.

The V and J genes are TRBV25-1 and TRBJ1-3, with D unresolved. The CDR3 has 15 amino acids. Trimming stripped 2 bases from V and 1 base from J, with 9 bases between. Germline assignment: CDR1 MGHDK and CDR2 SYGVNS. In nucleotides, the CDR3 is TGTGCCAGCAGTGAACCGGGAGTTTCTGGAAACACCATATATTTT. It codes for CASSEPGVSGNTIYF.

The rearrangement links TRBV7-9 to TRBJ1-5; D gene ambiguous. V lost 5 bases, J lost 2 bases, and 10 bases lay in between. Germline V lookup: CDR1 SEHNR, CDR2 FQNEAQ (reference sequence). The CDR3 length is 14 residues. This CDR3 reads CASSDRQGNQPQHF. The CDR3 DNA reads TGTGCCAGCAGCGACCGTCAGGGCAATCAGCCCCAGCATTTT.

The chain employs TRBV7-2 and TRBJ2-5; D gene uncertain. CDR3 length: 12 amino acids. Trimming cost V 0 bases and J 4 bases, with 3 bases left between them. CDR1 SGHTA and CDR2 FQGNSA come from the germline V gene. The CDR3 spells CASSLARETQYF. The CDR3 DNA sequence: TGTGCCAGCAGCTTAGCGCGAGAGACCCAGTACTTC. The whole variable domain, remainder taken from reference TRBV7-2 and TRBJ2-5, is GAGVSQSPSNKVTEKGKDVELRCDPISGHTALYWYRQSLGQGLEFLIYFQGNSAPDKSGLPSDRFSAERTGGSVSTLTIQRTQQEDSAVYLCASSLARETQYFGPGTRLLVL.